What follows are 28 T cell receptor beta chains derived from one specimen sequenced in a study of T cell changes during pregnancy in multiple sclerosis. Clones were sequenced by immunoSEQ multiplex PCR, and TCRdb holds only the in-frame ones, with some missing. This table has 65,000 to 85,000 clones, more than 80% appearing once. The sample was CD4+ T cells from peripheral blood mononuclear cells, taken before pregnancy. The origin of the receptors is a female donor with multiple sclerosis, enrolled in a pregnancy study.

This chain uses TRBV28 with TRBJ1-2, with TRBD1 matching 8 bases. Germline loops: CDR1 MDHEN, CDR2 SYDVKM. The CDR3 totals 15 residues. The J segment lost 7 bases and the V segment lost 1 base, leaving 8 bases of the junction unmatched. The CDR3 loop is CASSLSRTGIGGYTF. The CDR3 DNA follows: TGTGCCAGCAGTTTATCGAGGACAGGGATAGGTGGCTACACCTTC.

Of note for this clone: This sample also contains other DNA sequences that code for the same CDR3. This chain joins TRBV7-3 and TRBJ1-2, with 8 bases lining up with TRBD1. Unmatched junction bases numbered 8, after V lost 4 bases and J lost 7 bases. The germline CDR1 and CDR2 sequences are SGHTA and FQGTGA. The length of the CDR3 is 14 residues. CDR3 region: CASSSGQGMGGYTF. The CDR3 coding sequence is TGTGCCAGCAGCTCCGGACAGGGAATGGGTGGCTACACCTTC.

V is TRBV28 and J is TRBJ1-2, with D perhaps TRBD1 (5 bases). Germline assignment: CDR1 MDHEN and CDR2 SYDVKM. V gave up 6 bases and J gave up 4 bases, with 12 bases separating them. The CDR3 consists of 13 residues. CDR3 amino acids: CASSLAGTYGYTF. CDR3 DNA: TGTGCCAGCAGCCTAGCGGGGACCTATGGCTACACCTTC.

This rearrangement joins TRBV6-5 to TRBJ1-6; the match to TRBD1 covers 7 bases. This CDR3 is 16 amino acids long. The germline CDR1 and CDR2 sequences are MNHEY and SVGAGI. The ends lost 2 bases at V and 8 bases at J; junction bases unmatched: 9. CDR3 loop: CASSYGSTGMDSPLHF. Here the CDR3 DNA reads TGTGCCAGCAGTTACGGGTCGACAGGGATGGATTCACCCCTCCACTTT.

The chain has TRBV6-1 and TRBJ1-1; D remains unclear. Trimming pared 0 bases from V and 4 bases from J, leaving 15 bases between. There are 16 residues in the CDR3. Germline V CDR1 and CDR2: MNHNS, SASEGT. This chain's CDR3 is CASSEAEGAALTEAFF. The CDR3 DNA is TGTGCCAGCAGTGAAGCTGAGGGAGCGGCCCTCACTGAAGCTTTCTTT.

The V and J genes are TRBV7-2 and TRBJ2-7; TRBD2 matches 7 bases. There are 14 residues in the CDR3. Germline values: CDR1 SGHTA, CDR2 FQGNSA. Unmatched junction bases numbered 11, after V lost 6 bases and J lost 6 bases. The CDR3 sequence is CASRGGIGRTEQYF. In DNA form, the CDR3 reads TGTGCCAGCAGGGGGGGGATCGGGAGGACCGAGCAGTACTTC.

This sequence joins TRBV29-1 and TRBJ2-1, with D possibly being TRBD1 (6 bases). The CDR3 consists of 15 residues. Germline CDR1 reads SQVTM; CDR2 reads ANQGSEA. The ends were cut back, 6 bases at V and 2 bases at J, with 17 bases in the middle. The CDR3: CSVVTGRSPYNEQFF. The CDR3 DNA reads as TGCAGCGTAGTCACAGGGCGTAGTCCCTACAATGAGCAGTTCTTC.

The rearrangement uses TRBV5-1 and TRBJ1-3; D may be TRBD1 (5 bases). The V end was cut by 0 bases, the J end by 2 bases, with 6 bases between. CDR1 is SGHRS and CDR2 is YFSETQ in the germline V gene. The CDR3 sequence is 14 residues long. CDR3 protein: CASSLGGAGNTIYF. CDR3 coding DNA: TGCGCCAGCAGCTTGGGGGGGGCTGGAAACACCATATATTTT.

This clone was counted once. The chain couples TRBV27 to TRBJ2-3; 10 nucleotides match TRBD2. This CDR3 has 16 amino acids. CDR1 and CDR2 from the germline V gene are MNHEY and SMNVEV (reference sequence). Trimming cost V 3 bases and J 2 bases; bases outside gene matches: 5. In DNA form, the CDR3 reads TGTGCCAGCAGTTTGGGAGCGGGGGGGGCCACAGATACGCAGTATTTT. Protein sequence: CASSLGAGGATDTQYF.

This chain joins TRBV4-2 and TRBJ2-1, with 8 bases fitting TRBD2. V lost 0 bases to trimming and J lost 4 bases; unmatched junction nucleotides: 8. CDR1 is LGHNA and CDR2 is YNFKEQ in the germline V gene. This CDR3 has 17 residues. The CDR3 nucleotides read TGTGCCAGCAGCCAAGATCTATTTGTAGCGGGATACAATGAGCAGTTCTTC. Its protein is CASSQDLFVAGYNEQFF.

The chain has TRBV6-5 and TRBJ1-5; 7 nucleotides line up with TRBD1. Germline V lookup: CDR1 MNHEY, CDR2 SVGAGI. The CDR3 totals 15 residues. The V segment lost 8 bases and the J segment 6 bases; nucleotides outside the gene matches: 13. The CDR3 protein is CASSSLQGQGQPQHF. The CDR3 nucleotides are TGTGCCAGCTCCAGTTTACAGGGGCAGGGTCAGCCCCAGCATTTT.

This chain connects TRBV27 to TRBJ1-2; no firm D call. Germline loops: CDR1 MNHEY, CDR2 SMNVEV (reference sequence). The CDR3 runs to 17 residues. V lost 0 bases, J lost 4 bases, and 18 bases lay in between. The chain's CDR3 is CASSLSGAAAPGYGYTF. For the CDR3, the DNA is TGTGCCAGCAGTTTATCGGGAGCAGCGGCCCCGGGCTATGGCTACACCTTC.

This clone was counted between two and nine times. The chain employs TRBV29-1 and TRBJ2-7, with D maybe TRBD1 (5 bases). Germline assignment: CDR1 SQVTM and CDR2 ANQGSEA. Trimming stripped 7 bases from V and 0 bases from J, with 16 bases between. The CDR3 runs to 14 residues. The CDR3 spells CSALDSPPSYEQYF. The CDR3 nucleotides are TGCAGCGCCCTCGACAGCCCACCCTCCTACGAGCAGTACTTC.

V and J are TRBV9 and TRBJ2-7; perhaps TRBD2 as D (5 bases). Germline assignment: CDR1 SGDLS and CDR2 YYNGEE. The CDR3 runs to 14 residues. V was clipped by 0 bases and J by 0 bases, with 7 bases between them. The CDR3 DNA reads TGTGCCAGCAGCGTAGTAGGAGGCTCCTACGAGCAGTACTTC. Translated: CASSVVGGSYEQYF.

The chain uses TRBV6-5 and TRBJ2-5, with 7 bases identical to TRBD1. CDR1 and CDR2 from the germline V gene are MNHEY and SVGAGI. CDR3 length: 14 residues. The J segment lost 5 bases and the V segment lost 6 bases, leaving 9 bases of the junction unmatched. In nucleotides, the CDR3 is TGTGCCAGCAGACGACAGGGTATGGGGGAGACCCAGTACTTC. It specifies CASRRQGMGETQYF.

This chain connects TRBV11-3 to TRBJ1-1; 8 bases map to TRBD1. CDR1 is SGHNT, CDR2 YENEEA, per germline. There are 13 residues in the CDR3. With 5 bases clipped from V and 4 bases from J, the junction kept 3 bases outside the gene matches. CDR3 loop: CASSGQGGTEAFF. Written as DNA, the CDR3 is TGTGCCAGCAGCGGACAGGGAGGCACTGAAGCTTTCTTT.

The chain combines TRBV5-4 with TRBJ1-2; 7 bases align to TRBD1. The CDR3 consists of 16 residues. Germline V gene lookup returns CDR1 SGHNT and CDR2 YYREEE (reference sequence). V shed 4 bases and J 0 bases; nucleotides not matched to a gene: 9. CDR3: CASSLGQAAANYGYTF. In nucleotides, the CDR3 is TGTGCCAGCAGCCTAGGACAGGCTGCAGCTAACTATGGCTACACCTTC.

The chain couples TRBV28 to TRBJ1-3; TRBD1 matches 10 bases. V was clipped by 4 bases and J by 8 bases; unmatched bases: 8. The CDR3 is 15 residues long. From germline, CDR1 is MDHEN and CDR2 SYDVKM. CDR3 DNA sequence: TGTGCCAGCAGTTGGGGGACAGGGGTGTTCGACACCATATATTTT. Translated, it gives CASSWGTGVFDTIYF.

The rearrangement uses TRBV19 and TRBJ2-7; possibly TRBD1 for D (6 bases). The germline gives CDR1 LNHDA, CDR2 SQIVND (reference sequence). Trimming left V 6 bases short and J 5 bases short, with 8 bases between. This CDR3 spans 11 amino acids. The CDR3, as DNA: TGTGCCAGTAGGGCAGGGGACGAGCAGTACTTC. Its translation is CASRAGDEQYF.

This clone has just one count. CDR3 nucleotides: TGTGCCAGCAGCCGAACCCGGGACACTGGGAACATTCAGTACTTC. Its protein is CASSRTRDTGNIQYF. The chain couples TRBV7-2 to TRBJ2-4, with D maybe TRBD1 (6 bases). This CDR3 comprises 15 residues. Germline lookup yields CDR1 SGHTA and CDR2 FQGNSA. The germline V and J ends were trimmed by 5 bases and 7 bases, with 18 bases remaining between them.

The chain couples TRBV6-6 to TRBJ1-2, with 7 bases fitting TRBD1. CDR3 length: 13 residues. In germline, CDR1 is MNHNY, CDR2 SVGAGI (reference sequence). Losses at the gene ends were 10 bases for V and 2 bases for J; bases not matched to a gene: 7. The CDR3 loop reads CAIGLQGNYGYTF. As DNA, the CDR3 is TGTGCCATCGGGTTACAGGGGAACTATGGCTACACCTTC.

In DNA form, the CDR3 reads TGCGCCAGCAGCCAAGCAGTCAGGGGAAACTATGGCTACACCTTC. This gives the protein CASSQAVRGNYGYTF. The chain employs TRBV4-1 and TRBJ1-2, with D possibly being TRBD1 (6 bases). Trimming pared 1 base from V and 2 bases from J, leaving 11 bases between. Germline V gene sequence: CDR1 MGHRA, CDR2 YSYEKL. This CDR3 has 15 amino acids.

V is TRBV6-5 and J is TRBJ2-7; D might be TRBD1 (6 bases). The CDR3 totals 14 residues. V lost 4 bases and J 2 bases, leaving 12 bases between the germline ends. Germline CDR1 MNHEY, CDR2 SVGAGI. The CDR3 DNA follows: TGTGCCAGCAGTTCGGGACACGGACCCTACGAGCAGTACTTC. It codes for CASSSGHGPYEQYF.

The chain recombines TRBV28 with TRBJ2-2; 7 bases line up with TRBD1. Germline V gives CDR1 MDHEN, CDR2 SYDVKM. Losses at the gene ends were 6 bases for V and 3 bases for J; bases not matched to a gene: 10. The CDR3 covers 16 residues. The CDR3: CASSLPDRRYTGELFF. The CDR3 nucleotides are TGTGCCAGCAGCCTCCCGGACAGGCGCTACACCGGGGAGCTGTTTTTT.

The chain joins TRBV6-5 to TRBJ2-7, with a possible D match to TRBD2 (6 bases). The CDR3 consists of 14 residues. Trimming removed 6 bases at V and 4 bases at J, with 16 bases between. Germline-derived CDR1 and CDR2 are MNHEY and SVGAGI. CDR3 in DNA: TGTGCCAGCAGGATCATCGGAGGGGAATACGAGCAGTACTTC. As protein: CASRIIGGEYEQYF.

This chain uses TRBV4-1 with TRBJ2-1, with D unclear. The ends were cut back, 4 bases at V and 7 bases at J, with 14 bases in the middle. Germline CDR1 MGHRA, CDR2 YSYEKL. This CDR3 spans 14 amino acids. Written as DNA, the CDR3 is TGCGCCAGCAGCCCCGACGAGGTGGTAAATGAGCAGTTCTTC. Translation gives CASSPDEVVNEQFF.

This rearrangement joins TRBV28 to TRBJ1-2; D is unclear. Per germline, CDR1 MDHEN and CDR2 SYDVKM. The V gene lost 6 bases and the J gene lost 7 bases, with 6 bases spanning the gap. The CDR3 sequence is 10 residues long. As DNA, the CDR3 is TGTGCCAGCAGGGAGATTGGCTACACCTTC. Translation: CASREIGYTF.

The chain is built from TRBV5-1 and TRBJ1-3; D gene ambiguous. V was shortened by 5 bases and J by 4 bases, with 19 bases between the two germline ends. CDR3 length: 16 residues. Germline V gene lookup returns CDR1 SGHRS and CDR2 YFSETQ. The CDR3 sequence is CASSVAGIRDGNTIYF. CDR3 bases: TGCGCCAGCAGTGTGGCCGGGATCAGAGACGGAAACACCATATATTTT.